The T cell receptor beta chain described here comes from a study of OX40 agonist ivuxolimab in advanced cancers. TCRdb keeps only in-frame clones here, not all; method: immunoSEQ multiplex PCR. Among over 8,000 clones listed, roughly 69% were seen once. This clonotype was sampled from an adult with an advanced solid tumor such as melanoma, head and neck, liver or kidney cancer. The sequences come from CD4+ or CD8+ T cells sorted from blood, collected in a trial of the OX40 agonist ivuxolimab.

The CDR3 sequence is CASSLLSTDTQYF. The CDR3 DNA reads as TGCGCCAGCAGCTTGCTAAGCACAGATACGCAGTATTTT. This chain links TRBV5-1 with TRBJ2-3; D uncertain. Germline V gene lookup returns CDR1 SGHRS and CDR2 YFSETQ. The CDR3 is made up of 13 amino acids. Trimming took off 1 base at V and 0 bases at J, with 3 bases between the two ends.